The rows below give T cell receptor beta chains drawn from one sample of a study of blood T cell repertoires in COVID-19. Here immunoSEQ multiplex PCR was the method, and the copy in TCRdb shows in-frame clones only, minus some. The sample lists about 210,000 clones; 75% to 85% were seen once. The source material was peripheral blood. Every receptor here comes from an older woman with COVID-19, enrolled during active disease. The CDR3 runs from the conserved cysteine through the conserved F or W. Fields, in order: D gene, J gene, clone size, V gene, CDR3 protein, CDR3 DNA. D genes are given only for firm matches. Clone size is given for some rows only: seen once, a few or many times, or a class if the clone is expanded.

- | TRBJ1-5 | - | TRBV21-1 | CASSKGDSNQPQHF | TGTGCCAGCAGCAAAGGCGATAGCAATCAGCCCCAGCATTTT
- | TRBJ2-2 | - | TRBV27 | CASSLLAYGGELFF | TGTGCCAGCAGTCTCCTAGCGTACGGCGGGGAGCTGTTTTTT
TRBD2 | TRBJ2-3 | once | TRBV10-3 | CAISETSGGGSDTQYF | TGTGCCATCAGTGAGACTAGCGGGGGAGGGTCAGATACGCAGTATTTT
TRBD1 | TRBJ1-6 | few | TRBV7-9 | CASSTTGDSPLHF | TGTGCCAGCAGCACTACAGGGGATTCACCCCTCCACTTT
- | TRBJ2-3 | - | TRBV7-2 | CASSLNQITTDTQYF | TGTGCCAGCAGCTTAAATCAGATTACCACAGATACGCAGTATTTT
TRBD2 | TRBJ2-1 | - | TRBV29-1 | CSVTGLADHNEQFF | TGCAGCGTTACCGGACTAGCGGACCACAATGAGCAGTTCTTC
- | TRBJ1-2 | - | TRBV20-1 | CSTGEGYGYTF | TGCAGCACCGGAGAAGGATATGGCTACACCTTC
- | TRBJ1-2 | - | TRBV30 | CAWTSGGGYTF | TGTGCCTGGACTTCGGGTGGGGGCTACACCTTC
- | TRBJ1-2 | - | TRBV6-5 | CASSYGTQYGYTF | TGTGCCAGCAGTTACGGGACACAGTATGGCTACACCTTC
- | TRBJ1-6 | - | TRBV6-1 | CASSESPGGGESPLHF | TGTGCCAGCAGTGAATCTCCCGGGGGTGGGGAGTCACCCCTCCACTTT
- | TRBJ2-1 | - | TRBV6-4 | CASALDRDWGNEQFF | TGTGCCAGCGCTTTAGACAGGGACTGGGGCAATGAGCAGTTCTTC
TRBD1 | TRBJ1-4 | once | TRBV18 | CASSPTTGESEKLFF | TGTGCCAGCTCACCAACGACAGGGGAGTCAGAAAAACTGTTTTTT
- | TRBJ2-7 | once | TRBV15 | CATSRRKLRSSYEQYF | TGTGCCACCAGCAGACGAAAATTACGGTCATCCTACGAGCAGTACTTC
- | TRBJ1-2 | once | TRBV3-1/TRBV3-2 | CASSLDFYGYTF | TGTGCCAGCAGCCTTGACTTCTATGGCTACACCTTC
TRBD2 | TRBJ2-1 | - | TRBV14 | CASSQLAGVFNEQFF | TGTGCCAGCAGCCAACTAGCGGGGGTTTTTAATGAGCAGTTCTTC
TRBD2 | TRBJ2-1 | - | TRBV3-1/TRBV3-2 | CASSQGREAYNEQFF | TGTGCCAGCAGCCAAGGGCGGGAGGCCTACAATGAGCAGTTCTTC
TRBD1 | TRBJ2-7 | - | TRBV11-2 | CASSLGPAGTGSPNEQYF | TGTGCCAGCAGCTTAGGCCCCGCCGGGACAGGGTCCCCAAACGAGCAGTACTTC
- | TRBJ1-5 | - | TRBV5-6 | CASSLGQVDQPQHF | TGTGCCAGCAGCTTGGGACAGGTGGATCAGCCCCAGCATTTT